What follows are 5 T cell receptor beta chains derived from one specimen sequenced in a study of CD8 T cells in Susac syndrome (dated by TCRdb to about 2019). Library preparation employed the immunoSEQ multiplex PCR assay. RNA was extracted using the RNeasy kit, and roughly 0.5 to 1 microgram was reverse transcribed with random hexamers. TCRdb reprocessing: public reads trimmed at Q25 with fastp, clones called with MiXCR, in-frame beta chains kept. Under each unique CDR3 protein, matching rows form one entry showing the most common genes and DNA. This sample comprises about 300,000 distinct CDR3 sequences, 92% of them detected only once. The top ten clonotypes cover 0.06% to 0.075% of the sample. Input material: CD4+ T cells from PBMCs. These TCRs come from a human donor with multiple sclerosis.

This clonotype came up once. The CDR3 DNA reads TGTGCCAGCAGCTTAGTCGGTCAGAACTATGGCTACACCTTC. This codes for CASSLVGQNYGYTF. The chain joins TRBV7-9 to TRBJ1-2; D call uncertain. Per the germline V gene, CDR1 is SEHNR and CDR2 is FQNEAQ (reference sequence). With 1 base removed from V and 2 bases from J, the gap between germline ends came to 8 bases. The length of the CDR3 is 14 residues.

The rearrangement uses TRBV5-1 and TRBJ1-2; 7 bases are a match to TRBD1. The CDR3 runs 15 residues. The trim removed 4 bases at V and 4 bases at J, leaving 10 bases unmatched. Germline V gene lookup returns CDR1 SGHRS and CDR2 YFSETQ. The DNA of the CDR3 is TGCGCCAGCAGCCCCGGGAACAGGGGTGCCTATGGCTACACCTTC. This sequence encodes CASSPGNRGAYGYTF.

The chain combines TRBV7-8 with TRBJ2-5; D is ambiguous. Germline lookup yields CDR1 SGHVS and CDR2 FQNEAQ. The ends were cut back, 3 bases at V and 6 bases at J, with 17 bases in the middle. CDR3 length: 15 amino acids. CDR3 DNA: TGTGCCAGCAGCTTCTCTGGGATCTCCACGAAGACCCAGTACTTC. Protein sequence: CASSFSGISTKTQYF.

This clonotype appeared a few times. This chain connects TRBV9 to TRBJ1-6, with TRBD1 identical over 8 bases. This CDR3 contains 14 residues. With 4 bases clipped from V and 7 bases from J, the junction kept 4 bases outside the gene matches. Germline CDR1 SGDLS, CDR2 YYNGEE. The CDR3 is CASSPTGGNSPLHF. CDR3 coding DNA: TGTGCCAGCAGCCCCACAGGGGGGAATTCACCCCTCCACTTT.

The J gene is TRBJ2-7, the V gene TRBV7-2; 9 nucleotides agree with TRBD2. The ends lost 5 bases at V and 4 bases at J; junction bases unmatched: 9. Per germline, CDR1 SGHTA and CDR2 FQGNSA. The CDR3 has 15 amino acids. For the CDR3, the DNA is TGTGCCAGCAGCCCCGTGCGGGAGGGGGGGTACGAGCAGTACTTC. Translating gives CASSPVREGGYEQYF.